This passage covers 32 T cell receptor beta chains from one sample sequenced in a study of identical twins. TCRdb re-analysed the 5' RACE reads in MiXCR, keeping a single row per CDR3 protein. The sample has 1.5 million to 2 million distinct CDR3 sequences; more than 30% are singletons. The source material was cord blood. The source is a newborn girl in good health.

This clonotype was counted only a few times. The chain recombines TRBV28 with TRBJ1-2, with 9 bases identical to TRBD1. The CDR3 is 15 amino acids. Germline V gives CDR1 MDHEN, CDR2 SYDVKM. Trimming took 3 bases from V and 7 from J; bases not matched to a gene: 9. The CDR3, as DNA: TGTGCCAGCAGTTTGTTACCGGGACAGGGAGCTGGCTACACCTTC. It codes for CASSLLPGQGAGYTF.

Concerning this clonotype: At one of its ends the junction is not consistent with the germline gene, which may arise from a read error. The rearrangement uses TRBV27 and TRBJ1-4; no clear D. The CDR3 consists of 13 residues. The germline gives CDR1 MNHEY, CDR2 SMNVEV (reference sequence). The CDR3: CASSLSPREKLFF. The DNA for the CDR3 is TGCGCCAGCAGTTTATCACCCCGGGAAAAACTGTTTTTT.

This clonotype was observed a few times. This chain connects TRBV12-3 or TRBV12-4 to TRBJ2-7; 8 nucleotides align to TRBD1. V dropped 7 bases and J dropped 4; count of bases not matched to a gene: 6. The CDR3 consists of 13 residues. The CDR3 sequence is CASIGQGLYEQYF. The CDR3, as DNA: TGTGCCAGCATCGGACAGGGTTTGTACGAGCAGTACTTC.

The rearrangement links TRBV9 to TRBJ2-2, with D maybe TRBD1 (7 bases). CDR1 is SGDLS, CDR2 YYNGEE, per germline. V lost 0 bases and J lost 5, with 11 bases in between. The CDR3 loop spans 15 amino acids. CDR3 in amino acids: CASSVASGGTGELFF. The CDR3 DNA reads TGTGCCAGCAGCGTAGCTTCAGGGGGGACCGGGGAGCTGTTTTTT. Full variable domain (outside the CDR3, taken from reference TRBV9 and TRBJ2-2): DSGVTQTPKHLITATGQRVTLRCSPRSGDLSVYWYQQSLDQGLQFLIQYYNGEERAKGNILERFSAQQFPDLHSELNLSSLELGDSALYFCASSVASGGTGELFFGEGSRLTVL.

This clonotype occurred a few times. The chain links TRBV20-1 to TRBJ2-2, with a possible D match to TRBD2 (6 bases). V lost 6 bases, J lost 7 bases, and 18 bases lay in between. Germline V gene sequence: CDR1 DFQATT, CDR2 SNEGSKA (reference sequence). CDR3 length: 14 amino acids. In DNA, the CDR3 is TGCAGTGCCCGGCCTATACTAGCAGTCGGGGAGCTGTTTTTT. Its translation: CSARPILAVGELFF.

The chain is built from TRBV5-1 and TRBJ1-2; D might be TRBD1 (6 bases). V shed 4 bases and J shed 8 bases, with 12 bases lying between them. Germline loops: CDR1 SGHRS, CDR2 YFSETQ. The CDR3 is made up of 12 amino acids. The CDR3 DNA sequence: TGCGCCAGCAGCACGGACAGCTGGGGCTACACCTTC. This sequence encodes CASSTDSWGYTF.

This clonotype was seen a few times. This CDR3 is CASSLPFLISYNEQFF. The CDR3 DNA follows: TGTGCCAGCAGCTTGCCGTTCTTGATCTCCTACAATGAGCAGTTCTTC. The chain recombines TRBV5-8 with TRBJ2-1; no clear D gene. The V gene's germline CDR1 is SGHTS and CDR2 YDEGEE. V was shortened by 1 base and J by 0 bases, with 11 bases between the two germline ends. The CDR3 length is 16 residues.

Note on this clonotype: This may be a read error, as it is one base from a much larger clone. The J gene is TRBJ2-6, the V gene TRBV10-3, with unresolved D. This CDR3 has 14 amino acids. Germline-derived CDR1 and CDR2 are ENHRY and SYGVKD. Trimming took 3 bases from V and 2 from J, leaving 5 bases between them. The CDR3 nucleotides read TGTGCCATCAGTGATACACCTGGGGCCAACGTCCTGACTTTC. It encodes CAISDTPGANVLTF.

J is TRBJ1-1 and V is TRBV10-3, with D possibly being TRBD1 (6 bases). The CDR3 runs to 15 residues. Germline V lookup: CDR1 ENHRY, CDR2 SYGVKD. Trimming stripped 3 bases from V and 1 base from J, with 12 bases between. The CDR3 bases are TGTGCCATCAGTGACAGGGGAGAATGGAACACTGAAGCTTTCTTT. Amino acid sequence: CAISDRGEWNTEAFF.

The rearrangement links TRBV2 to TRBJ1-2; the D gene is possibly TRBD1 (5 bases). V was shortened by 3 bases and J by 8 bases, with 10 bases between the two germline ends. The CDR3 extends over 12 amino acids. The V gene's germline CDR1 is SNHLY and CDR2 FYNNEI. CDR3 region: CASSDRVEGYTF. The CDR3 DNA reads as TGTGCCAGCAGTGACAGGGTTGAGGGCTACACCTTC.

The CDR3 bases are TGCAGTTTCGCTAGCGGGAGGGGATTAGATACGCAGTATTTT. Protein sequence: CSFASGRGLDTQYF. The V call is TRBV20-1, the J call TRBJ2-3, with TRBD2 matching 12 bases. This CDR3 comprises 14 residues. The junction had 8 bases not matched to a gene; V was cut back by 8 bases and J by 5 bases. CDR1 and CDR2 (germline): DFQATT, SNEGSKA (reference sequence).

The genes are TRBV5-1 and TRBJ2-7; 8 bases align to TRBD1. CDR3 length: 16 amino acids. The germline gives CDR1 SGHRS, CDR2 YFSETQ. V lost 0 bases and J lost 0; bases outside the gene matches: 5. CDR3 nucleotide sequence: TGCGCCAGCAGCTTGGTCCGACAGGGGAGCTCCTACGAGCAGTACTTC. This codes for CASSLVRQGSSYEQYF.

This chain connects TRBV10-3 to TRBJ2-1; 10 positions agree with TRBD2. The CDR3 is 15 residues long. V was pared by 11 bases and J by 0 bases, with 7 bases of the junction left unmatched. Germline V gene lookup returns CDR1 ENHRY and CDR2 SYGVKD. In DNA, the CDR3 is TGTGCCTTCCTAGCGGGAGATCGCTCCTACAATGAGCAGTTCTTC. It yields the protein CAFLAGDRSYNEQFF.

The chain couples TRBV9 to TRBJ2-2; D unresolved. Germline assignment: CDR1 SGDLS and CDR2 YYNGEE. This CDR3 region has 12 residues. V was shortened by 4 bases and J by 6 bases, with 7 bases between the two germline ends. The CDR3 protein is CASSNNPGELFF. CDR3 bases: TGTGCCAGCAGCAACAACCCCGGGGAGCTGTTTTTT.

DNA of the CDR3: TGCAGTGACGCTAGCGGTCCTGGCGTGGCAGATACGCAGTATTTT. It encodes CSDASGPGVADTQYF. V is TRBV20-1 and J is TRBJ2-3; 7 nucleotides align to TRBD2. The CDR3 totals 15 residues. Germline V gene data show CDR1 as DFQATT and CDR2 as SNEGSKA (reference sequence). Trimming removed 7 bases from V and 4 bases from J; junction bases left unmatched: 14.

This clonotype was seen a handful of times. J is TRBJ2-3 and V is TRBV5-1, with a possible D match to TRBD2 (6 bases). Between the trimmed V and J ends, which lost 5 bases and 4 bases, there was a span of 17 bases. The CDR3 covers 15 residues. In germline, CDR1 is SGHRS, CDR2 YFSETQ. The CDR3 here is CASRIRSGVPDTQYF. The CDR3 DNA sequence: TGCGCCAGCAGAATCCGTTCGGGAGTCCCAGATACGCAGTATTTT.

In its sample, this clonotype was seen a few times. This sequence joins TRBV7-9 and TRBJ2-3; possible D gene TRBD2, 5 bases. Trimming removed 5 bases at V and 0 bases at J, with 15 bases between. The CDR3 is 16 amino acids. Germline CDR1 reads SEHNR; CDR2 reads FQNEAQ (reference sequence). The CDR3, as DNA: TGTGCCAGCAGCACGGACTTTTTAACTAGCACAGATACGCAGTATTTT. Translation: CASSTDFLTSTDTQYF. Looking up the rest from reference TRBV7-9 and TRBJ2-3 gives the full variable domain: DTGVSQNPRHKITKRGQNVTFRCDPISEHNRLYWYRQTLGQGPEFLTYFQNEAQLEKSRLLSDRFSAERPKGSFSTLEIQRTEQGDSAMYLCASSTDFLTSTDTQYFGPGTRLTVL.

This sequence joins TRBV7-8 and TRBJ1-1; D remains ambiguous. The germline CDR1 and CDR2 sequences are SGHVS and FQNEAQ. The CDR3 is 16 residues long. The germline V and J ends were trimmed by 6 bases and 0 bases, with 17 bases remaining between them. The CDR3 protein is CASSWVGFSMNTEAFF. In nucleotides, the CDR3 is TGTGCCAGCAGTTGGGTGGGGTTTAGCATGAACACTGAAGCTTTCTTT.

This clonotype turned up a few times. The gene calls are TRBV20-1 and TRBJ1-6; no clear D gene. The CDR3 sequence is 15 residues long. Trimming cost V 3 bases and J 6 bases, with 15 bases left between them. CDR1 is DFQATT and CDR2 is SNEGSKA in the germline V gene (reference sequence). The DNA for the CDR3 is TGCAGTGCTAGGGACCATAACCACCGTAATTCACCCCTCCACTTT. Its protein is CSARDHNHRNSPLHF.

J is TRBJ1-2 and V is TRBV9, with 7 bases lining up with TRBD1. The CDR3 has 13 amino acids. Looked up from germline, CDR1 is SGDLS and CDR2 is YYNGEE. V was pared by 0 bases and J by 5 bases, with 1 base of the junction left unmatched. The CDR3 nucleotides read TGTGCCAGCAGCGTAGGGGACAGATATGGCTACACCTTC. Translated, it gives CASSVGDRYGYTF.

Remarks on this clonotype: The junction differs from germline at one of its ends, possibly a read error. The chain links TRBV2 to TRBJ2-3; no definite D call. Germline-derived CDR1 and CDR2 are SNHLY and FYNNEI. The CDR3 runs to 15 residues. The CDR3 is CASSGLLRATNTQYF. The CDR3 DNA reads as TGTGCCAGCAGTGGGCTACTACGCGCCACAAATACGCAGTATTTT.

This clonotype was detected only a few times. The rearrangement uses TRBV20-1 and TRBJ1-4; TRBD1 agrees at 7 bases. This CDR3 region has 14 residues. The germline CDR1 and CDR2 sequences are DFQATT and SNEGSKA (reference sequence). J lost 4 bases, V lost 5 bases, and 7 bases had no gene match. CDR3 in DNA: TGCAGTGCTTACCGGGACAGCGTTAATGAAAAACTGTTTTTT. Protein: CSAYRDSVNEKLFF.

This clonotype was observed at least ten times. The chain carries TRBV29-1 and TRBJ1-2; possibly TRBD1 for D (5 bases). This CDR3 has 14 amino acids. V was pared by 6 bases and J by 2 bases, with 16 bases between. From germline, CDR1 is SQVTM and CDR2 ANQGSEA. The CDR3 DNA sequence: TGCAGCGTAAGGGAGGGCAGGACAAACTATGGCTACACCTTC. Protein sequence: CSVREGRTNYGYTF.

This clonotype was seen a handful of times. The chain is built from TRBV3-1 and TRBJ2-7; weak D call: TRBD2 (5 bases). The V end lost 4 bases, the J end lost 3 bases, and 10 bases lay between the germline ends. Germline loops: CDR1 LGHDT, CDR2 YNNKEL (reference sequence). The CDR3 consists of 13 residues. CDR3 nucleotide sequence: TGTGCCAGCAGCCGAAAACGGGGCTACGAGCAGTACTTC. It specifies CASSRKRGYEQYF.

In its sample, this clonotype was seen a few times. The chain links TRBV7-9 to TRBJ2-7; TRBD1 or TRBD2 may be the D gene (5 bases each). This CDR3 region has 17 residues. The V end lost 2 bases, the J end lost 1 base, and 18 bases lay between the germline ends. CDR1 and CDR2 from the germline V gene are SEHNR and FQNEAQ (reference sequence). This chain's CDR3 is CASSLPLSRDGSYEQYF. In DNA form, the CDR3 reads TGTGCCAGCAGCTTACCGCTTTCCCGGGACGGATCCTACGAGCAGTACTTC.

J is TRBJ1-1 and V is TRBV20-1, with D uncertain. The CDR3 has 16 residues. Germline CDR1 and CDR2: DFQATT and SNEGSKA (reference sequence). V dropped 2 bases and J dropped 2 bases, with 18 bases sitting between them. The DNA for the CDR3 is TGCAGTGCTAGAATGGCAAGGACGATCCGTAACACTGAAGCTTTCTTT. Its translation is CSARMARTIRNTEAFF.

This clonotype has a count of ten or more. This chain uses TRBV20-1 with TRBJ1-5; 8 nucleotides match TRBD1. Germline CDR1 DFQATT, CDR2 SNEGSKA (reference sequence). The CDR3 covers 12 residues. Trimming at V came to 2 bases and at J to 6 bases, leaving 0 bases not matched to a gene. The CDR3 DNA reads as TGCAGTGCTAGACAGGGGGCTCAGCCCCAGCATTTT. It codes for CSARQGAQPQHF.

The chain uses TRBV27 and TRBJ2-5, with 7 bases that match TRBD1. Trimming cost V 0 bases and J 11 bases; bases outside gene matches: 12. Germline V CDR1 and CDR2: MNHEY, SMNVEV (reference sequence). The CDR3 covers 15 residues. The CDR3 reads CASSLSRGRQDEQYF. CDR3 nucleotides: TGTGCCAGCAGTTTATCGAGGGGGCGTCAGGATGAGCAGTACTTC.

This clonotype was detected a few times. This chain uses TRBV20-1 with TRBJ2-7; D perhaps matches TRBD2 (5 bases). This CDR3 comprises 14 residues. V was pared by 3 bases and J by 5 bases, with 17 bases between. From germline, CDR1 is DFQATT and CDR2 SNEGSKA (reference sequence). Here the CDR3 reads CSASRPGFGDEQYF. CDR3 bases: TGCAGTGCTAGCCGACCGGGATTTGGGGACGAGCAGTACTTC.

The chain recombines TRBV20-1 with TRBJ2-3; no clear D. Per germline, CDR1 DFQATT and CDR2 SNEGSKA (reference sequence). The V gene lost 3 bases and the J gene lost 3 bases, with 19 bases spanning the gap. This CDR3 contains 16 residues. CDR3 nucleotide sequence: TGCAGTGCTAGGCGCAGTGGGCTAGTATCGACAGATACGCAGTATTTT. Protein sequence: CSARRSGLVSTDTQYF.

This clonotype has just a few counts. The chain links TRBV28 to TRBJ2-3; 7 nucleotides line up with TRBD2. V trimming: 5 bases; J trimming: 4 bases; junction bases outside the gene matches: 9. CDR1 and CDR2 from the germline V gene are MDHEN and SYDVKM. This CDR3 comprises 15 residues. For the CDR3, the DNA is TGTGCCAGCAGTACGCCGTCCGGACTAGCAGATACGCAGTATTTT. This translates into CASSTPSGLADTQYF.

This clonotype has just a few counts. The CDR3 DNA follows: TGTGCCAGCAGCGCAATACTGAACAATGAGCAGTTCTTC. Translating it yields CASSAILNNEQFF. The chain is built from TRBV9 and TRBJ2-1; D remains ambiguous. V lost 3 bases and J lost 5, with 9 bases in between. The germline V gene has CDR1 SGDLS and CDR2 YYNGEE. This CDR3 spans 13 amino acids. Full variable domain (outside the CDR3, taken from reference TRBV9 and TRBJ2-1): DSGVTQTPKHLITATGQRVTLRCSPRSGDLSVYWYQQSLDQGLQFLIQYYNGEERAKGNILERFSAQQFPDLHSELNLSSLELGDSALYFCASSAILNNEQFFGPGTRLTVL.